The 19 T cell receptor beta chains in this list originate from one sample, sequenced in a study of shared clonotypes between healthy human individuals. Assay: immunoSEQ multiplex PCR; the TCRdb copy retains only in-frame clones and omits some. The sample lists over 400,000 clones, more than 65% seen once, with about 13% in the top ten. Sequencing was performed on PBMCs. Every receptor here comes from a woman aged 40 to 50 in good health. Some clones in this sample may be carry-over from other donors' samples.

Comment on this clone: This probably arose from a read error, given a far larger clone one base away. This sequence joins TRBV4-1 and TRBJ2-5, with TRBD2 matching over 8 bases. The germline V gene encodes CDR1 MGHRA and CDR2 YSYEKL. V shed 4 bases and J 11 bases; nucleotides not matched to a gene: 18. The CDR3 spans 16 residues. The CDR3 spells CASSRMPGLAQLGQYF. DNA of the CDR3: TGCGCCAGCAGCCGCATGCCCGGACTAGCTCAACTCGGTCAGTACTTC.

This clone was observed a few times. A read error likely explains this, since a far larger clone differs by one base. This CDR3 is also generated by other DNA sequences in the sample. This chain uses TRBV30 with TRBJ1-2, with D uncertain. Germline loops: CDR1 GTSNPN, CDR2 SVGIG (reference sequence). The germline V and J ends were trimmed by 2 bases and 4 bases, with 11 bases remaining between them. There are 13 residues in the CDR3. The CDR3 reads CAWSPGLSYGYTF. In nucleotides, the CDR3 is TGTGCCTGGAGTCCTGGCCTAAGCTATGGCTACACCTTC. Full variable domain (missing parts from reference TRBV30 and TRBJ1-2): SQTIHQWPATLVQPVGSPLSLECTVEGTSNPNLYWYRQAAGRGLQLLFYSVGIGQISSEVPQNLSASRPQDRQFILSSKKLLLSDSGFYLCAWSPGLSYGYTFGSGTRLTVV.

This chain uses TRBV15 with TRBJ1-3; no clear D. Per the germline V gene, CDR1 is LNHNV and CDR2 is YYDKDF (reference sequence). The CDR3 totals 14 residues. V was trimmed by 0 bases and J by 4 bases, leaving 7 bases between them. The CDR3 reads CATSRDPIGNTIYF. CDR3 nucleotide sequence: TGTGCCACCAGCAGAGATCCTATCGGAAACACCATATATTTT.

This sequence joins TRBV2 and TRBJ2-3, with 9 positions matching TRBD2. Looked up from germline, CDR1 is SNHLY and CDR2 is FYNNEI. This CDR3 comprises 15 residues. Trimming cost V 3 bases and J 2 bases; bases outside gene matches: 3. CDR3 region: CASSDLAGFTDTQYF. CDR3 DNA: TGTGCCAGCAGTGACCTAGCGGGATTCACAGATACGCAGTATTTT. Filled out from reference TRBV2 and TRBJ2-3, the complete variable domain reads EPEVTQTPSHQVTQMGQEVILRCVPISNHLYFYWYRQILGQKVEFLVSFYNNEISEKSEIFDDQFSVERPDGSNFTLKIRSTKLEDSAMYFCASSDLAGFTDTQYFGPGTRLTVL.

A note on this clone: A single base is all that separates this from a far larger clone, so a read error is likely. V is TRBV6-1 and J is TRBJ1-5; D is perhaps TRBD1 (5 bases). Germline values: CDR1 MNHNS, CDR2 SASEGT. Between the trimmed V and J ends, which lost 5 bases and 4 bases, there was a span of 9 bases. The CDR3 length is 13 residues. The chain's CDR3 is CASSFGGNQPQHF. CDR3 in DNA: TGTGCCAGCAGTTTCGGGGGGAATCAGCCCCAGCATTTT.

A few counts support this clone. This likely came from a read error, as a far larger clone is one base away. The chain combines TRBV29-1 with TRBJ2-3; D is undetermined. Germline CDR1 reads SQVTM; CDR2 reads ANQGSEA. Trimming cost V 3 bases and J 4 bases, with 11 bases left between them. This CDR3 spans 13 amino acids. The CDR3 loop reads CSVDEENADTQYF. The DNA of the CDR3 is TGCAGCGTTGACGAGGAAAACGCAGATACGCAGTATTTT.

Points on this clone: A read error is likely here: a far larger clone is one base away. The sample contains more than one DNA sequence encoding this CDR3. The chain links TRBV6-6 to TRBJ1-5, with D hard to call. This CDR3 contains 15 residues. Germline CDR1 MNHNY, CDR2 SVGAGI (reference sequence). This CDR3 is CASSYWGSSTQPQHF. In DNA, the CDR3 is TGTGCCAGCAGTTACTGGGGTTCGAGTACCCAGCCCCAGCACTTT.

This clone was seen a single time. The chain combines TRBV7-9 with TRBJ2-3; TRBD2 matches at 8 bases. Germline V gene data show CDR1 as SEHNR and CDR2 as FQNEAQ (reference sequence). The V segment lost 1 base and the J segment 3 bases; nucleotides outside the gene matches: 0. The CDR3 is made up of 14 amino acids. The CDR3 here is CASSLGLATDTQYF. DNA for the CDR3: TGTGCCAGCAGCTTAGGACTAGCGACAGATACGCAGTATTTT.

The J gene is TRBJ2-2, the V gene TRBV4-2; 8 nucleotides align to TRBD2. The CDR3 length is 16 residues. Germline V CDR1 and CDR2: LGHNA, YNFKEQ. The V segment lost 0 bases and the J segment 2 bases; nucleotides outside the gene matches: 2. CDR3 nucleotides: TGTGCCAGCAGCCAAGAGTTAGCGGGAAACACCGGGGAGCTGTTTTTT. It codes for CASSQELAGNTGELFF.

This clone showed up just once. The V and J genes are TRBV30 and TRBJ2-1; possibly TRBD2 for D (5 bases). Germline CDR1 is GTSNPN and CDR2 is SVGIG (reference sequence). The CDR3 totals 14 residues. Trimming left V 4 bases short and J 5 bases short, with 15 bases between. The CDR3 coding sequence is TGTGCCTGGACGGACTTTTCCGTAAACAATGAGCAGTTCTTC. It encodes CAWTDFSVNNEQFF.

Written as DNA, the CDR3 is TGTGCCAGCAGCGCAGCCGGGACAGGGAATGAGCAGTTCTTC. Protein product: CASSAAGTGNEQFF. The chain couples TRBV6-6 to TRBJ2-1; 9 nucleotides match TRBD1. This CDR3 has 14 amino acids. The trim removed 6 bases at V and 7 bases at J, leaving 7 bases unmatched. Germline V gene data show CDR1 as MNHNY and CDR2 as SVGAGI (reference sequence).

The chain employs TRBV28 and TRBJ2-2, with 10 positions matching TRBD1. The CDR3 totals 15 residues. The J segment lost 4 bases and the V segment lost 5 bases, leaving 4 bases of the junction unmatched. Germline V lookup: CDR1 MDHEN, CDR2 SYDVKM. The CDR3 region is CASSRGQGTTGELFF. The CDR3 nucleotides read TGTGCCAGCAGTAGGGGACAGGGGACCACCGGGGAGCTGTTTTTT.

A note on this clone: This is likely a read error, given that the CDR3 carries no conserved phenylalanine or tryptophan at its end. The chain carries TRBV29-1 and TRBJ1-2; 9 bases agree with TRBD1. In germline, CDR1 is SQVTM, CDR2 ANQGSEA. V lost 0 bases, J lost 6 bases, and 5 bases stayed unmatched. CDR3 size: 14 residues. The CDR3 is CSVEDRGTGNGYTP. The CDR3 DNA reads as TGCAGCGTTGAAGATCGGGGGACAGGGAATGGCTACACCCCC.

A remark on this clone: The sample contains more than one DNA sequence encoding this CDR3. V gene TRBV7-9 combines with J gene TRBJ1-2; D not certain. Germline CDR1 SEHNR, CDR2 FQNEAQ (reference sequence). Trimming removed 2 bases at V and 1 base at J, with 5 bases between. The CDR3 is made up of 13 amino acids. The CDR3 bases are TGTGCCAGCAGCTTAAACAGTAACTATGGCTACACCTTC. This encodes CASSLNSNYGYTF.

The genes are TRBV9 and TRBJ1-1, with TRBD1 matching over 7 bases. J was trimmed by 1 base and V by 3 bases; bases with no gene match: 12. CDR3 length equals 17 residues. Germline lookup yields CDR1 SGDLS and CDR2 YYNGEE. CDR3 sequence (DNA): TGTGCCAGCAGCGAGGGACAGAATGGGATAACGAACACTGAAGCTTTCTTT. Its translation: CASSEGQNGITNTEAFF.

The chain links TRBV7-2 to TRBJ2-3; D is undetermined. The germline V gene has CDR1 SGHTA and CDR2 FQGNSA. CDR3 length: 14 residues. With 2 bases removed from V and 4 bases from J, the gap between germline ends came to 10 bases. The CDR3 DNA reads TGTGCCAGCAGCTTAACAGCTCGGGCAGATACGCAGTATTTT. This gives the protein CASSLTARADTQYF.

The J gene is TRBJ1-2, the V gene TRBV19; D is undetermined. CDR1 is LNHDA, CDR2 SQIVND, per germline (reference sequence). The V gene lost 0 bases and the J gene lost 6 bases, with 5 bases spanning the gap. The CDR3 length is 12 residues. The CDR3 bases are TGTGCCAGTAGTATAGATCGGGATGGCTACACCTTC. Translating gives CASSIDRDGYTF.

This clone has a single count. Given a far larger clone just one base away, this is likely a sequencing read error. CDR3 coding DNA: TGTGCCAGCAACTGGGCGTCACTTAACTATGGCTACACCTTC. It yields the protein CASNWASLNYGYTF. The chain uses TRBV28 and TRBJ1-2; D unresolved. Germline V lookup: CDR1 MDHEN, CDR2 SYDVKM. Trimming removed 7 bases at V and 1 base at J, with 13 bases between. CDR3 size: 14 residues.

This chain connects TRBV19 to TRBJ1-1; D remains ambiguous. CDR3 length equals 15 residues. CDR1 and CDR2 (germline): LNHDA, SQIVND (reference sequence). The V gene lost 7 bases and the J gene lost 0 bases, with 15 bases spanning the gap. The CDR3 reads CASIGWEQLNTEAFF. DNA of the CDR3: TGTGCCAGTATCGGCTGGGAACAGCTGAACACTGAAGCTTTCTTT.